Listed here are 20 T cell receptor beta chains from one sample, sequenced in a study of T-cell reconstitution after alpha-beta-depleted transplantation in children. As it was prepared, the TCRbeta library received unique molecular identifiers. TCRdb independently ran MiXCR on the PCR reads; one entry per CDR3 protein. The data hold 350,000 to 500,000 distinct CDR3 sequences, with roughly 44% observed a single time. Here the sequenced sample was PBMCs, taken before TCRalphabeta/CD19-depleted stem cell transplant. These receptors were taken from a girl aged 2-10 years with aplastic anemia, due to receive a stem cell transplant.

This clonotype was seen a few times. This chain's CDR3 is CASSPLTGFSNSPLHF. The CDR3 DNA is TGTGCCAGCAGTCCCCTGACAGGGTTTTCAAATTCACCCCTCCACTTT. J is TRBJ1-6 and V is TRBV27, with 7 bases lining up with TRBD1. J was trimmed by 7 bases and V by 5 bases; bases with no gene match: 11. Germline CDR1 and CDR2: MNHEY and SMNVEV (reference sequence). The CDR3 is 16 amino acids.

This clonotype appeared a few times. This sequence joins TRBV11-2 and TRBJ2-1, with D unresolved. V was cut by 0 bases and J by 14 bases, with 14 bases left in between. Per the germline V gene, CDR1 is SGHAT and CDR2 is FQNNGV. The CDR3 is made up of 13 amino acids. The DNA for the CDR3 is TGTGCCAGCAGCTTAGATCGTAAACCTGTGGAGTTCTTC. Its protein product is CASSLDRKPVEFF.

This clonotype was detected once. This chain uses TRBV5-1 with TRBJ1-1; 9 nucleotides line up with TRBD1. The V segment lost 2 bases and the J segment 4 bases; nucleotides outside the gene matches: 6. Germline assignment: CDR1 SGHRS and CDR2 YFSETQ. The length of the CDR3 is 15 residues. The CDR3 here is CASSFPGQGSTEAFF. The CDR3 coding sequence is TGCGCCAGCAGCTTCCCGGGACAGGGCTCCACTGAAGCTTTCTTT.

The chain recombines TRBV5-1 with TRBJ2-4; no clear D gene. The V end lost 5 bases, the J end lost 6 bases, and 18 bases lay between the germline ends. Per germline, CDR1 SGHRS and CDR2 YFSETQ. The length of the CDR3 is 15 residues. The CDR3 reads CASSIGTLVTNIQYF. In DNA, the CDR3 is TGCGCCAGCAGTATAGGAACCCTAGTAACAAACATTCAGTACTTC. The variable domain in full, completed from reference TRBV5-1 and TRBJ2-4, reads KAGVTQTPRYLIKTRGQQVTLSCSPISGHRSVSWYQQTPGQGLQFLFEYFSETQRNKGNFPGRFSGRQFSNSRSEMNVSTLELGDSALYLCASSIGTLVTNIQYFGAGTRLSVL.

The gene calls are TRBV5-1 and TRBJ1-1; weak D call: TRBD1 (6 bases). V gave up 6 bases and J gave up 1 base, with 19 bases separating them. The V gene's germline CDR1 is SGHRS and CDR2 YFSETQ. The CDR3 length is 16 residues. In DNA form, the CDR3 reads TGCGCCAGCACGTTTACAGGGCTTCAATCGAACACTGAAGCTTTCTTT. This codes for CASTFTGLQSNTEAFF.

This clonotype was seen many times. V and J are TRBV7-2 and TRBJ1-1; D gene unclear. The CDR3 loop spans 15 amino acids. The germline V gene encodes CDR1 SGHTA and CDR2 FQGNSA. The germline V and J ends were trimmed by 1 base and 1 base, with 10 bases remaining between them. CDR3 protein: CASSLVPNSNTEAFF. CDR3 DNA sequence: TGTGCCAGCAGCTTAGTACCGAACTCGAACACTGAAGCTTTCTTT. The variable domain in full, completed from reference TRBV7-2 and TRBJ1-1, reads GAGVSQSPSNKVTEKGKDVELRCDPISGHTALYWYRQSLGQGLEFLIYFQGNSAPDKSGLPSDRFSAERTGGSVSTLTIQRTQQEDSAVYLCASSLVPNSNTEAFFGQGTRLTVV.

This clonotype was observed a few times. This chain uses TRBV15 with TRBJ2-3; 7 bases are a match to TRBD1. Germline V lookup: CDR1 LNHNV, CDR2 YYDKDF (reference sequence). With V trimmed by 0 bases and J by 5 bases, 17 bases remained unmatched. The CDR3 has 19 amino acids. CDR3 nucleotides: TGTGCCACCAGCAGAGATTTACTCCTGACAGGGAATAGGGGAGATACGCAGTATTTT. Translating it yields CATSRDLLLTGNRGDTQYF. Using reference TRBV15 and TRBJ2-3 for the parts outside the CDR3, the full variable domain is DAMVIQNPRYQVTQFGKPVTLSCSQTLNHNVMYWYQQKSSQAPKLLFHYYDKDFNNEADTPDNFQSRRPNTSFCFLDIRSPGLGDTAMYLCATSRDLLLTGNRGDTQYFGPGTRLTVL.

This chain uses TRBV6-2 or TRBV6-3 with TRBJ1-1, with D hard to call. Germline values: CDR1 MNHEY, CDR2 SVGEGT. V shed 6 bases and J shed 4 bases, with 18 bases lying between them. CDR3 length equals 15 residues. The CDR3 bases are TGTGCCAGCAGCCGCACGGGAGGGAAGGGCACTGAAGCTTTCTTT. As protein: CASSRTGGKGTEAFF.

The V and J genes are TRBV12-3 or TRBV12-4 and TRBJ2-1; 9 nucleotides match TRBD2. Trimming at V came to 2 bases and at J to 14 bases, leaving 4 bases not matched to a gene. The CDR3 is made up of 12 amino acids. The CDR3 nucleotides are TGTGCCAGCAGTTTACGGGGCGGGGGGGAGTTCTTC. Translation: CASSLRGGGEFF.

This clonotype showed up just a few times. This chain joins TRBV20-1 and TRBJ2-5; D is possibly TRBD1 (6 bases). V was clipped by 4 bases and J by 2 bases, with 8 bases between them. Germline lookup yields CDR1 DFQATT and CDR2 SNEGSKA (reference sequence). The length of the CDR3 is 12 residues. The DNA for the CDR3 is TGCAGTGCTAAGGGACATCAAGAGACCCAGTACTTC. Its translation is CSAKGHQETQYF.

This clonotype was detected only a few times. This chain connects TRBV4-3 to TRBJ2-1, with 7 bases fitting TRBD2. The CDR3 is made up of 16 amino acids. Germline V lookup: CDR1 LGHNA, CDR2 YSLEER. The junction had 6 bases not matched to a gene; V was cut back by 0 bases and J by 4 bases. The CDR3 loop reads CASSQDLGDYYNEQFF. The CDR3 nucleotides are TGCGCCAGCAGCCAAGATCTCGGGGACTATTACAATGAGCAGTTCTTC.

This clonotype was counted between two and nine times. V usage is TRBV20-1 and J usage is TRBJ2-5; D is unresolved. Trimming took 4 bases from V and 2 from J, leaving 11 bases between them. The CDR3 covers 13 residues. CDR1 DFQATT and CDR2 SNEGSKA come from the germline V gene (reference sequence). CDR3 amino acids: CSAIWTGQETQYF. The CDR3 DNA follows: TGCAGTGCTATCTGGACGGGTCAAGAGACCCAGTACTTC.

The rearrangement uses TRBV27 and TRBJ1-2; tentatively, D is TRBD1 (5 bases). Per germline, CDR1 MNHEY and CDR2 SMNVEV (reference sequence). V lost 6 bases and J 5 bases, leaving 13 bases between the germline ends. The CDR3 runs 13 residues. This CDR3 reads CASRALEGYGYTF. For the CDR3, the DNA is TGTGCCAGCAGAGCCTTAGAGGGGTATGGCTACACCTTC.

This clonotype came up many times. A read error may produce the germline difference seen at one junction end. The genes are TRBV10-2 and TRBJ2-7; unclear D gene. Germline CDR1 is WSHSY and CDR2 is SAAADI. This CDR3 is 11 amino acids long. CDR3 sequence reads: CASGDLYEQYF. CDR3 nucleotide sequence: TGCGCCAGCGGTGACCTCTACGAGCAGTACTTC.

This clonotype was seen a few times. As DNA, the CDR3 is TGTGCCAGCAGTACCGGGACAGGGATAGGAGGCTACACCTTC. Amino acids: CASSTGTGIGGYTF. This chain uses TRBV6-1 with TRBJ1-2; the match to TRBD1 covers 9 bases. The germline CDR1 and CDR2 sequences are MNHNS and SASEGT. V was pared by 5 bases and J by 8 bases, with 9 bases of the junction left unmatched. The CDR3 runs to 14 residues.

This chain joins TRBV5-1 and TRBJ2-3; D remains unclear. The CDR3 contains 15 residues. CDR1 SGHRS and CDR2 YFSETQ come from the germline V gene. Trimming removed 0 bases from V and 2 bases from J, with 10 bases in between. CDR3 protein: CASSLAATHTDTQYF. The CDR3 DNA follows: TGCGCCAGCAGCTTGGCCGCGACTCACACAGATACGCAGTATTTT.

This chain uses TRBV11-2 with TRBJ2-5; the D gene could be TRBD1 or TRBD2 (5 bases each). Germline V gene sequence: CDR1 SGHAT, CDR2 FQNNGV. V was trimmed by 2 bases and J by 1 base, leaving 20 bases between them. The CDR3 consists of 18 residues. The CDR3 sequence: CASSLRSLGRRIQETQYF. CDR3 sequence (DNA): TGTGCCAGCAGCTTAAGGTCGTTGGGACGGAGGATCCAAGAGACCCAGTACTTC.

The chain joins TRBV20-1 to TRBJ1-6, with TRBD1 as a possible D gene (5 bases). The V end lost 6 bases, the J end lost 5 bases, and 14 bases lay between the germline ends. This CDR3 has 14 residues. Germline V lookup: CDR1 DFQATT, CDR2 SNEGSKA (reference sequence). Here the CDR3 reads CSAETGTHNSPLHF. The CDR3 DNA reads as TGCAGTGCAGAAACCGGGACGCATAATTCACCCCTCCACTTT.

This sequence joins TRBV11-2 and TRBJ1-1; D not resolved. This CDR3 is 14 amino acids long. Germline V CDR1 and CDR2: SGHAT, FQNNGV. V gave up 2 bases and J gave up 1 base, with 8 bases separating them. CDR3 coding DNA: TGTGCCAGCAGCTTATACCCATCGAACACTGAAGCTTTCTTT. Its translation: CASSLYPSNTEAFF.

This clonotype has a count of ten or more. V is TRBV5-1 and J is TRBJ2-5, with TRBD2 matching 13 bases. Losses at the gene ends were 4 bases for V and 10 bases for J; bases not matched to a gene: 4. The germline gives CDR1 SGHRS, CDR2 YFSETQ. The CDR3 covers 13 residues. CDR3 DNA: TGCGCCAGCAGCGCGGGACTAGCGGGAAACCAGTACTTC. This codes for CASSAGLAGNQYF. Full variable domain (missing parts from reference TRBV5-1 and TRBJ2-5): KAGVTQTPRYLIKTRGQQVTLSCSPISGHRSVSWYQQTPGQGLQFLFEYFSETQRNKGNFPGRFSGRQFSNSRSEMNVSTLELGDSALYLCASSAGLAGNQYFGPGTRLLVL.